This TCR beta chain emerged from a study of T cells in Graves' hyperthyroidism and ophthalmopathy. As to this clonotype: No antigen is known for it. A read error is possible here, since a much larger clone lies one base away.

Researchers amplified the TCR beta CDR3 regions from RNA transcripts. TCR CDR3 underwent first-round RT-PCR with the HTBI primer set. TCRdb redid the calling of the multiplex PCR reads with MiXCR, one entry per CDR3 protein. The table records some 570,000 distinct CDR3 sequences, about 15% of them present only once. Whole-study results and caveats: In validation, the model predicted ophthalmopathy. These predictions came a median approximately 5.9 months before onset.

The V gene end was trimmed by 3 bases and the J gene end by 0 bases; junction bases not matched to a gene: 10. Germline CDR1 and CDR2: SQVTM and ANQGSEA. This CDR3 is built from 16 residues. PBMCs were collected from an approximately 9.3 ml volume of fresh peripheral blood. Specimen: blood. This TCR came from a woman aged 18-29 years with Graves' ophthalmopathy. The chain has TRBV29-1 and TRBJ1-2; 7 positions match TRBD1. The CDR3: CSVDMGRQGTNYGYTF. The CDR3 nucleotides are TGCAGCGTTGATATGGGTCGACAGGGTACTAACTATGGCTACACCTTC.